This paragraph covers one T cell receptor (beta chain) sequence. Its specificity is unknown. The record originates from a study of cytomegalovirus exposure and HLA in healthy donors. Study-level results: In vitro experiments confirmed that a few CMV-associated chains were specific for CMV antigens. In a later analysis, most CMV-associated TCR beta chains appeared HLA-restricted. The classifier was said to identify cytomegalovirus status with high specificity and sensitivity.

The study ran its PCR with 60 Vbeta and 13 Jbeta primers. Profiling relied on immunoSEQ multiplex PCR, and the TCRdb table lists in-frame clones only, not all of them. In the table there are about 110,000 clones, 81% of which are singletons. This sequence originates from a woman in her 30s in good health and CMV-seronegative. The sample comprised PBMCs.

CDR3 protein: CASSLYPSWPDYEQYF. The CDR3 DNA is TGTGCCAGCAGCTTATATCCAAGTTGGCCCGACTACGAGCAGTACTTC. The chain has TRBV7-9 and TRBJ2-7; D unresolved. The CDR3 runs to 16 residues. CDR1 is SEHNR, CDR2 FQNEAQ, per germline (reference sequence). With 2 bases removed from V and 3 bases from J, the gap between germline ends came to 17 bases.